This passage covers 10 T cell receptor beta chains from one sample sequenced in a study of T cell changes during pregnancy in multiple sclerosis. Some clones are missing from TCRdb's copy, which holds only in-frame ones; the method was immunoSEQ multiplex PCR. This table holds approximately 90,000 clones, over 80% found once. Source: peripheral blood, taken after pregnancy. Receptors were obtained from a female donor with multiple sclerosis, enrolled in a pregnancy study.

The chain uses TRBV6-1 and TRBJ1-5; perhaps TRBD1 as D (5 bases). The ends were cut back, 3 bases at V and 2 bases at J, with 8 bases in the middle. CDR1 and CDR2 (germline): MNHNS, SASEGT. This CDR3 comprises 14 residues. CDR3 loop: CASSETRGNQPQHF. As DNA, the CDR3 is TGTGCCAGCAGTGAGACCAGGGGCAATCAGCCCCAGCATTTT.

This clone was counted a few times. This chain connects TRBV19 to TRBJ2-5; TRBD2 might be the D (5 bases). Trimming removed 4 bases at V and 7 bases at J, with 13 bases between. Looked up from germline, CDR1 is LNHDA and CDR2 is SQIVND (reference sequence). The CDR3 is made up of 13 amino acids. This chain's CDR3 is CASSTRPEGTQYF. Here the CDR3 DNA reads TGTGCCAGTAGTACGAGACCTGAGGGGACCCAGTACTTC.

The chain uses TRBV29-1 and TRBJ2-7; TRBD1 aligns across 9 bases. V was clipped by 5 bases and J by 3 bases; unmatched bases: 2. The CDR3 is 12 amino acids. The V gene's germline CDR1 is SQVTM and CDR2 ANQGSEA. CDR3 loop: CSVSGQGYEQYF. The CDR3 DNA sequence: TGCAGCGTTTCGGGACAGGGCTACGAGCAGTACTTC.

This chain joins TRBV7-3 and TRBJ2-2; TRBD2 matches 7 bases. This CDR3 has 16 amino acids. Germline V gene data show CDR1 as SGHTA and CDR2 as FQGTGA. Trimming at V came to 5 bases and at J to 6 bases, leaving 12 bases not matched to a gene. The CDR3 region is CASSQVGGGGSGELFF. The CDR3 DNA follows: TGTGCCAGCAGCCAGGTCGGCGGGGGAGGGTCCGGGGAGCTGTTTTTT.

J is TRBJ2-7 and V is TRBV2, with 8 bases matching TRBD1. Germline V gives CDR1 SNHLY, CDR2 FYNNEI. The CDR3 length is 16 residues. The trim removed 3 bases at V and 3 bases at J, leaving 10 bases unmatched. The DNA of the CDR3 is TGTGCCAGCAGTGAGTCTCGGACAGGGTCACACTACGAGCAGTACTTC. Its translation is CASSESRTGSHYEQYF.

This clone was counted once. The chain employs TRBV30 and TRBJ1-2; 9 bases agree with TRBD1. There are 16 residues in the CDR3. V was clipped by 2 bases and J by 4 bases; unmatched bases: 11. The germline V gene encodes CDR1 GTSNPN and CDR2 SVGIG (reference sequence). The CDR3 protein is CAWSQSTTGGLYGYTF. Written as DNA, the CDR3 is TGTGCCTGGAGTCAATCAACTACAGGGGGCCTCTATGGCTACACCTTC.

The chain employs TRBV19 and TRBJ1-5, with D possibly being TRBD1 (5 bases). The CDR3 has 14 amino acids. Trimming pared 6 bases from V and 0 bases from J, leaving 9 bases between. Germline CDR1 LNHDA, CDR2 SQIVND (reference sequence). The CDR3 here is CASRQDHSNQPQHF. The CDR3 DNA follows: TGTGCCAGTAGACAGGATCATAGCAATCAGCCCCAGCATTTT.

This chain connects TRBV19 to TRBJ2-2; 13 nucleotides match TRBD2. The CDR3 extends over 19 amino acids. The trim removed 7 bases at V and 0 bases at J, leaving 11 bases unmatched. The germline V gene has CDR1 LNHDA and CDR2 SQIVND (reference sequence). As DNA, the CDR3 is TGTGCCAGTACCCCTGGACTAGCGGGGGCCGAGGCGAACACCGGGGAGCTGTTTTTT. Its translation is CASTPGLAGAEANTGELFF.

V usage is TRBV18 and J usage is TRBJ2-7, with 9 positions matching TRBD1. Germline CDR1 and CDR2: KGHSH and LQKENI. CDR3 length equals 14 residues. V was pared by 6 bases and J by 6 bases, with 9 bases of the junction left unmatched. The CDR3 loop reads CASSSRTGEFEQYF. The CDR3 nucleotides are TGTGCCAGCTCCTCCCGGACAGGGGAATTCGAGCAGTACTTC.

CDR3 sequence reads: CASSSTWGGGSYEQYF. Here the CDR3 DNA reads TGTGCCAGCAGCTCGACCTGGGGGGGCGGGAGCTACGAGCAGTACTTC. The chain couples TRBV7-9 to TRBJ2-7; perhaps TRBD2 as D (7 bases). Trimming took 4 bases from V and 3 from J, leaving 19 bases between them. Germline CDR1 is SEHNR and CDR2 is FQNEAQ (reference sequence). The length of the CDR3 is 16 residues.